This T cell receptor (beta chain) was sequenced during a study of blood T cell repertoires in COVID-19. Germline-derived CDR1 and CDR2 are LGHDT and YNNKEL (reference sequence). V was pared by 0 bases and J by 3 bases, with 3 bases of the junction left unmatched. The CDR3 sequence is 16 residues long. One Seattle source followed patients from active infection through their disease course. As originally analysed: Using reference gene primer amplification, nucleated cell counts were estimated. Sequencing used immunoSEQ multiplex PCR; TCRdb keeps in-frame clones, though not all of them. V and J calls and clone size come straight from that table; D and trimming were deduced from the DNA. The sample records 270,000 or so clones, 85% to 90% being singletons.

The chain carries TRBV3-1 (or the pseudogene TRBV3-2) and TRBJ2-1; 9 positions match TRBD1. Sequences were obtained from peripheral blood. The TCR was taken from a woman aged 25 to 39 with COVID-19, enrolled during active disease. This chain's CDR3 is CASSQDRGQGYNEQFF. The DNA for the CDR3 is TGTGCCAGCAGCCAAGATAGGGGACAGGGCTACAATGAGCAGTTCTTC.